These T cell receptor beta chains were read from a single sample in a study of PD-L1 blockade in urothelial cancer. Profiled with immunoSEQ multiplex PCR; TCRdb holds only in-frame clones, not every one. The sample lists tens of thousands of clones, about four fifths occurring once. This material consisted of PBMCs, taken around atezolizumab (anti-PD-L1) treatment. Every receptor here comes from a man between 70 and 80 years old with urothelial cancer. The CDR3 runs from the conserved cysteine through the conserved F or W. The D gene is left open where the match is weak. Expanded clones get a size class; other rows say once, few or many, or leave the size out.

DNA: TGTGCCAGCAGTCCCCGACAGGGTCCCTACGAGCAGTACTTC
CDR3: CASSPRQGPYEQYF
D: TRBD1
J: TRBJ2-7
size: -
V: TRBV27

DNA: TGCGCCAGCAGCTTGGGGACAGGGGGCAATGAGCAGTTCTTC
CDR3: CASSLGTGGNEQFF
D: TRBD1
J: TRBJ2-1
size: -
V: TRBV5-1

DNA: TGTGCCAGCAGCTTGGACCGGGAGCAAGACACCGGGGAGCTGTTTTTT
CDR3: CASSLDREQDTGELFF
D: -
J: TRBJ2-2
size: -
V: TRBV5-5

DNA: TGTGCCAGCAGCTTACCCTCTCCTGGGCGGCAGGGAAACTTCTATGGCTACACCTTC
CDR3: CASSLPSPGRQGNFYGYTF
D: -
J: TRBJ1-2
size: -
V: TRBV7-9

DNA: TGTGCCAGCAGTGAATCGGTCCTCTATGGCTACACCTTC
CDR3: CASSESVLYGYTF
D: -
J: TRBJ1-2
size: -
V: TRBV25-1

DNA: TGTGCCAGCGGAGGACCCAATGAAAAACTGTTTTTT
CDR3: CASGGPNEKLFF
D: -
J: TRBJ1-4
size: -
V: TRBV28

DNA: TGTGCCAGCAGCTACGAGAGGGGGACGCTCGGGATCTATGGCTACACCTTC
CDR3: CASSYERGTLGIYGYTF
D: -
J: TRBJ1-2
size: -
V: TRBV5-5

DNA: TGTGCCAGCAGTCGAGTGAATCAGTACTTC
CDR3: CASSRVNQYF
D: -
J: TRBJ2-5
size: -
V: TRBV6-5

DNA: TGTGCCAGCAGCTCACGGGGGACCTATGGCTACACCTTC
CDR3: CASSSRGTYGYTF
D: -
J: TRBJ1-2
size: -
V: TRBV7-8

DNA: TGTGCCAGCAGCTCTCAGGGATTATACGAGCAGTACTTC
CDR3: CASSSQGLYEQYF
D: -
J: TRBJ2-7
size: -
V: TRBV5-4

DNA: TGTGCCAGCAGTTTACTGGCCGGGACTACGGACGCTGAAGCTTTCTTT
CDR3: CASSLLAGTTDAEAFF
D: -
J: TRBJ1-1
size: -
V: TRBV27

DNA: TGTGCCAGTACCGGGGTAGGACAGCCCCAGCATTTT
CDR3: CASTGVGQPQHF
D: -
J: TRBJ1-5
size: -
V: TRBV19

DNA: TGTGCCAGCAGTCCGATTAGCGAATATAGCAATCAGCCCCAGCATTTT
CDR3: CASSPISEYSNQPQHF
D: -
J: TRBJ1-5
size: -
V: TRBV27

DNA: TGTGCCAGCAGCTTCTCCTCCCGGGGTGAGCAGTTCTTC
CDR3: CASSFSSRGEQFF
D: -
J: TRBJ2-1
size: -
V: TRBV11-3

DNA: TGTGCCACCAGCCCGACATTTAGCACAGATACGCAGTATTTT
CDR3: CATSPTFSTDTQYF
D: -
J: TRBJ2-3
size: -
V: TRBV15

DNA: TGCGCCAGCAGCTTGGGCGGGAGTCTAGATACGCAGTATTTT
CDR3: CASSLGGSLDTQYF
D: TRBD2
J: TRBJ2-3
size: -
V: TRBV5-1

DNA: TGTGCCAGTAGTACCGACGGATACAGCTCCTACAATGAGCAGTTCTTC
CDR3: CASSTDGYSSYNEQFF
D: -
J: TRBJ2-1
size: -
V: TRBV19

DNA: TGTGCCAGCAGTTTATTTCGGGGGGCCCTCACAGATACGCAGTATTTT
CDR3: CASSLFRGALTDTQYF
D: -
J: TRBJ2-3
size: -
V: TRBV28

DNA: TGTGCCAGCAGCTGGGGACACTTGAACACTGAAGCTTTCTTT
CDR3: CASSWGHLNTEAFF
D: -
J: TRBJ1-1
size: -
V: TRBV5-8

DNA: TGCGCCAGCAGCTTGGCCGAGGATACGCAGTATTTT
CDR3: CASSLAEDTQYF
D: -
J: TRBJ2-3
size: -
V: TRBV5-1

DNA: TGCGCCAGCAGCCAAAGTAAGGCAGGTTCCACCGGGGAGCTGTTTTTT
CDR3: CASSQSKAGSTGELFF
D: -
J: TRBJ2-2
size: few
V: TRBV4-1

DNA: TGTGCCACCAGCAGAGATTCCACAGTCTATGGCTACACCTTC
CDR3: CATSRDSTVYGYTF
D: -
J: TRBJ1-2
size: -
V: TRBV15

DNA: TGCAGCGTAGAGACAGGGTCGGAGGAGACCCAGTACTTC
CDR3: CSVETGSEETQYF
D: TRBD1
J: TRBJ2-5
size: -
V: TRBV29-1

DNA: TGTGCCAGCAGTGTTCCTAGCGGGAGTTTTGGTGAGCAGTTCTTC
CDR3: CASSVPSGSFGEQFF
D: TRBD2
J: TRBJ2-1
size: few
V: TRBV25-1

DNA: TGTGCCAGCAGCCCCCAGGGCGGAGATACGCAGTATTTT
CDR3: CASSPQGGDTQYF
D: -
J: TRBJ2-3
size: -
V: TRBV7-3

DNA: TGCGCCAGCAGTGACCCGGACTCGACCGTGGCCCAATTCTTC
CDR3: CASSDPDSTVAQFF
D: -
J: TRBJ2-1
size: -
V: TRBV10-1

DNA: TGTGCCGCTCAGGGGATTCGTTGGGGCTACACCTTC
CDR3: CAAQGIRWGYTF
D: -
J: TRBJ1-2
size: -
V: TRBV28

DNA: TGTGCCTGGAACACGGGACAGTCATACGAGCAGTACTTC
CDR3: CAWNTGQSYEQYF
D: TRBD1
J: TRBJ2-7
size: -
V: TRBV30

DNA: TGTGCCAGCAGCGAACCCATACGAGGTGGCTACACCTTC
CDR3: CASSEPIRGGYTF
D: -
J: TRBJ1-2
size: few
V: TRBV2

DNA: TGTGCCAGCAAACAGGCCCAGAACACTGAAGCTTTCTTT
CDR3: CASKQAQNTEAFF
D: -
J: TRBJ1-1
size: many
V: TRBV10-3

DNA: TGTGCCAGCAGCTTAGGGGGCGGGTTGGAGCAGTTCTTC
CDR3: CASSLGGGLEQFF
D: TRBD1
J: TRBJ2-1
size: -
V: TRBV5-8

DNA: TGTGCCAGCTATAGACAGGTGACCGCTCAGCCCCAGCATTTT
CDR3: CASYRQVTAQPQHF
D: -
J: TRBJ1-5
size: -
V: TRBV6-1

DNA: TGTGCCAGCAGCTTAGGGGGAGAGGTCACCGGGGAGCTGTTTTTT
CDR3: CASSLGGEVTGELFF
D: -
J: TRBJ2-2
size: -
V: TRBV9

DNA: TGTGCCAGCAGCCCGAGTAATGAGCAGTTCTTC
CDR3: CASSPSNEQFF
D: -
J: TRBJ2-1
size: -
V: TRBV7-9

DNA: TGTGCCTGGAGTAGACTCCTGAACACCGGGGAGCTGTTTTTT
CDR3: CAWSRLLNTGELFF
D: -
J: TRBJ2-2
size: many
V: TRBV30

DNA: TGCGCCAGCAGCCAAGATCATCAGGGGAGGGCCCAGCATTTT
CDR3: CASSQDHQGRAQHF
D: -
J: TRBJ1-5
size: -
V: TRBV4-1

DNA: TGCGCCAGCAGCGCCACGGGTGGAACTAGCGGGTACAATGAGCAGTTCTTC
CDR3: CASSATGGTSGYNEQFF
D: TRBD2
J: TRBJ2-1
size: -
V: TRBV10-2

DNA: TGTGCCAGCAGTATAGAGGGACAGTCCTCCTACGAGCAGTACTTC
CDR3: CASSIEGQSSYEQYF
D: TRBD1
J: TRBJ2-7
size: -
V: TRBV11-1

DNA: TGTGCCAGCAGCCGGAGTTCCTATGGCTACACCTTC
CDR3: CASSRSSYGYTF
D: -
J: TRBJ1-2
size: once
V: TRBV7-9

DNA: TGTGCCAGCAGCCAGGACAGCTCTAGCAATCAGCCCCAGCATTTT
CDR3: CASSQDSSSNQPQHF
D: -
J: TRBJ1-5
size: -
V: TRBV2

DNA: TGCGCCAGCAGCGGGGGGGGTACCATGAACACTGAAGCTTTCTTT
CDR3: CASSGGGTMNTEAFF
D: -
J: TRBJ1-1
size: once
V: TRBV5-1

DNA: TGCGCCAGCAGCTTGGCCGGGACTAGCGGCTACGAGCAGTACTTC
CDR3: CASSLAGTSGYEQYF
D: TRBD2
J: TRBJ2-7
size: -
V: TRBV5-1

DNA: TGCAGCGTTGGCGGGGGACTAGCGGGAGGCTACTACAATGAGCAGTTCTTC
CDR3: CSVGGGLAGGYYNEQFF
D: TRBD2
J: TRBJ2-1
size: -
V: TRBV29-1

DNA: TGTGCCAGCACCCCGGGGACAGGGGGTACAGATACGCAGTATTTT
CDR3: CASTPGTGGTDTQYF
D: TRBD1
J: TRBJ2-3
size: -
V: TRBV5-4

DNA: TGCGCCAGCAGCTTTGATACAGGGGGCTTGGATACGCAGTATTTT
CDR3: CASSFDTGGLDTQYF
D: TRBD1
J: TRBJ2-3
size: -
V: TRBV5-1

DNA: TGTGCCAGCAGGGAACGACTAGCGGCCCGCACAGATACGCAGTATTTT
CDR3: CASRERLAARTDTQYF
D: TRBD2
J: TRBJ2-3
size: -
V: TRBV2

DNA: TGTGCCAGCTCACCAGAAGCGGAGGAGACCCAGTACTTC
CDR3: CASSPEAEETQYF
D: -
J: TRBJ2-5
size: -
V: TRBV18

DNA: TGCGCCACCCCAAAATCTGGTCTAGCGGGAACCGGGGAGCTGTTTTTT
CDR3: CATPKSGLAGTGELFF
D: TRBD2
J: TRBJ2-2
size: -
V: TRBV5-1

DNA: TGTGCCAGCAGCCAGACGATAAAGGGGGAGACCCAGTACTTC
CDR3: CASSQTIKGETQYF
D: -
J: TRBJ2-5
size: once
V: TRBV27

DNA: TGTGCCAGCAGCGTAGCTGAGGGAGGGCCGCCGGCTACGCAGTATTTT
CDR3: CASSVAEGGPPATQYF
D: TRBD2
J: TRBJ2-3
size: -
V: TRBV9

DNA: TGCAGCGTTGGCAGCTATGGCTACACCTTC
CDR3: CSVGSYGYTF
D: -
J: TRBJ1-2
size: once
V: TRBV29-1

DNA: TGTGCCAGCAAACGGGAACGGAGCAATCAGCCCCAGCATTTT
CDR3: CASKRERSNQPQHF
D: -
J: TRBJ1-5
size: -
V: TRBV6-1

DNA: TGTGCCAGCAGTTACGGGTCGACAGGTCCCTACGAGCAGTACTTC
CDR3: CASSYGSTGPYEQYF
D: -
J: TRBJ2-7
size: -
V: TRBV6-5